The 32 T cell receptor beta chains below were found in one sample sequenced in a study of blood T cells in healthy people across ages. Then a second PCR, running about 6 to 11 cycles, was carried out with a sample-barcoded 5' primer and a J-beta primer mix. TCRdb re-derived calls from the 5' RACE reads in MiXCR, one entry per CDR3 protein. In the table there are hundreds of thousands of distinct CDR3 sequences, 58% of which are singletons. The sample comprised blood. The receptors were gathered from a man younger than 45 in good health.

This clonotype was detected only a few times. The chain is built from TRBV12-3 or TRBV12-4 and TRBJ2-7; D is ambiguous. V dropped 1 base and J dropped 10 bases, with 14 bases sitting between them. This CDR3 spans 13 amino acids. The CDR3 DNA sequence: TGTGCCAGCAGTTTAGGGGAACACCAAGTCCAGTACTTC. Translating gives CASSLGEHQVQYF.

The V call is TRBV28, the J call TRBJ1-2; the D is unclear. CDR1 MDHEN and CDR2 SYDVKM come from the germline V gene. Trimming removed 3 bases from V and 4 bases from J, with 9 bases in between. This CDR3 is 13 amino acids long. DNA of the CDR3: TGTGCCAGCAGTTTTAACACGATCTATGGCTACACCTTC. The encoded protein is CASSFNTIYGYTF.

The chain joins TRBV12-3 or TRBV12-4 to TRBJ2-7; unclear D gene. Trimming took off 1 base at V and 6 bases at J, with 13 bases between the two ends. The CDR3 length is 14 residues. Here the CDR3 reads CASSLGAPESEQYF. The CDR3 nucleotides read TGTGCCAGCAGTTTAGGAGCTCCGGAATCCGAGCAGTACTTC.

This chain joins TRBV20-1 and TRBJ2-3, with no clear D. There are 10 residues in the CDR3. The V end lost 5 bases, the J end lost 6 bases, and 6 bases lay between the germline ends. The germline V gene has CDR1 DFQATT and CDR2 SNEGSKA (reference sequence). The CDR3, as DNA: TGCAGTGCTTATAAGGATACGCAGTATTTT. It yields the protein CSAYKDTQYF.

CDR3 bases: TGTGCCAGCAGCCCTCCAAGCCGGGCCCAAGAGACCCAGTACTTC. Translated: CASSPPSRAQETQYF. The chain employs TRBV5-6 and TRBJ2-5; D unclear. CDR1 and CDR2 (germline): SGHDT, YYEEEE. The CDR3 contains 15 residues. Between the trimmed V and J ends, which lost 4 bases and 1 base, there was a span of 14 bases.

The gene calls are TRBV9 and TRBJ2-5; TRBD1 aligns across 9 bases. The CDR3 has 15 residues. The V gene end was trimmed by 3 bases and the J gene end by 4 bases; junction bases not matched to a gene: 7. Germline assignment: CDR1 SGDLS and CDR2 YYNGEE. CDR3 amino acids: CASSGTGQGGETQYF. The CDR3 DNA is TGTGCCAGCAGCGGAACGGGACAGGGCGGAGAGACCCAGTACTTC.

The CDR3 sequence: CASSPPLAGANNEQFF. The DNA for the CDR3 is TGTGCCAGCTCACCACCACTAGCGGGAGCGAACAATGAGCAGTTCTTC. This chain connects TRBV18 to TRBJ2-1; 11 bases align to TRBD2. The germline V gene has CDR1 KGHSH and CDR2 LQKENI. The CDR3 sequence is 16 residues long. Trimming removed 0 bases from V and 5 bases from J; junction bases left unmatched: 3.

The CDR3 loop is CASDPQGNNGYTF. As DNA, the CDR3 is TGTGCCAGCGACCCACAGGGGAATAATGGCTACACCTTC. This rearrangement joins TRBV2 to TRBJ1-2, with 7 positions matching TRBD1. The CDR3 sequence is 13 residues long. Trimming cost V 8 bases and J 6 bases; bases outside gene matches: 9. Germline loops: CDR1 SNHLY, CDR2 FYNNEI.

This chain connects TRBV4-1 to TRBJ2-3, with D perhaps being TRBD1 or TRBD2 (9 bases each). Per the germline V gene, CDR1 is MGHRA and CDR2 is YSYEKL. The CDR3 totals 19 residues. Trimming removed 0 bases from V and 1 base from J, with 20 bases in between. This chain's CDR3 is CASSQDSSGTGPGTDTQYF. CDR3 DNA: TGCGCCAGCAGCCAAGATTCTAGCGGGACAGGGCCGGGCACAGATACGCAGTATTTT.

The chain has TRBV12-3 or TRBV12-4 and TRBJ2-2; no clear D. V lost 11 bases to trimming and J lost 6 bases, with 10 bases between them. There are 11 residues in the CDR3. The CDR3 loop reads CACLGPGELFF. The DNA of the CDR3 is TGTGCCTGCCTCGGTCCCGGGGAGCTGTTTTTT.

This clonotype was counted at least ten times. The CDR3 coding sequence is TGCGCCAGCAGCCAATTAGCGGGAGGGCAATTCTACGAGCAGTACTTC. This translates into CASSQLAGGQFYEQYF. The V and J genes are TRBV4-3 and TRBJ2-7; 11 bases align to TRBD2. CDR3 size: 16 residues. Germline V lookup: CDR1 LGHNA, CDR2 YSLEER. V trimming: 2 bases; J trimming: 3 bases; junction bases outside the gene matches: 6.

This clonotype was counted once. This chain joins TRBV4-2 and TRBJ1-2; weak D call: TRBD1 (5 bases). The germline V gene encodes CDR1 LGHNA and CDR2 YNFKEQ. The CDR3 consists of 16 residues. V lost 2 bases and J lost 3, with 16 bases in between. As DNA, the CDR3 is TGTGCCAGCAGCCAAATCCCCGGGACGGTAGACTATGGCTACACCTTC. Protein sequence: CASSQIPGTVDYGYTF.

In this sample, this clonotype turned up a few times. This rearrangement joins TRBV20-1 to TRBJ2-1, with TRBD2 as a possible D gene (5 bases). The CDR3 runs to 14 residues. Per germline, CDR1 DFQATT and CDR2 SNEGSKA (reference sequence). V was clipped by 5 bases and J by 0 bases, with 11 bases between them. The CDR3 protein is CSAQLASSYNEQFF. CDR3 in DNA: TGCAGTGCTCAGCTAGCCAGCTCCTACAATGAGCAGTTCTTC.

The chain links TRBV20-1 to TRBJ1-2; no clear D gene. Germline V gene sequence: CDR1 DFQATT, CDR2 SNEGSKA (reference sequence). V was clipped by 0 bases and J by 0 bases, with 8 bases between them. CDR3 length: 14 amino acids. In DNA form, the CDR3 reads TGCAGTGCTAGAGACACGGCAACTAACTATGGCTACACCTTC. Protein sequence: CSARDTATNYGYTF.

The chain employs TRBV5-1 and TRBJ2-6, with TRBD1 identical over 8 bases. The CDR3 extends over 20 amino acids. Trimming cost V 4 bases and J 2 bases; bases outside gene matches: 17. From germline, CDR1 is SGHRS and CDR2 YFSETQ. CDR3 DNA sequence: TGCGCCAGCAGCCCGGGACAGGCGAATCCACTGTATGCTGGGGCCAACGTCCTGACTTTC. Residues: CASSPGQANPLYAGANVLTF.

The chain couples TRBV27 to TRBJ2-1, with 15 bases identical to TRBD2. The germline CDR1 and CDR2 sequences are MNHEY and SMNVEV (reference sequence). V was pared by 3 bases and J by 2 bases, with 8 bases of the junction left unmatched. There are 19 residues in the CDR3. The CDR3 spells CASSFSGLAGGAPYNEQFF. Written as DNA, the CDR3 is TGTGCCAGCAGTTTTTCCGGACTAGCGGGAGGGGCCCCCTACAATGAGCAGTTCTTC.

The chain's CDR3 is CSARLDNEQFF. CDR3 in DNA: TGCAGCGCCCGACTAGACAATGAGCAGTTCTTC. The chain carries TRBV29-1 and TRBJ2-1, with D possibly TRBD2 on 6 matching bases. CDR3 length equals 11 residues. The V and J ends lost 7 bases and 5 bases respectively, with 9 bases between them. Looked up from germline, CDR1 is SQVTM and CDR2 is ANQGSEA.

This clonotype has a handful of counts. The chain joins TRBV4-3 to TRBJ2-7; either TRBD1 or TRBD2 may fit D (5 bases each). Germline-derived CDR1 and CDR2 are LGHNA and YSLEER. Deletions cut 1 base from V and 2 bases from J, with 15 bases between. The CDR3 consists of 16 residues. As DNA, the CDR3 is TGCGCCAGCAGCCAAGTTTGGGGAGACAGTACCTACGAGCAGTACTTC. Translated: CASSQVWGDSTYEQYF.

The chain uses TRBV12-3 or TRBV12-4 and TRBJ2-5; weak D call: TRBD2 (6 bases). CDR3 size: 16 residues. V gave up 5 bases and J gave up 3 bases, with 19 bases separating them. The CDR3 sequence: CASSPLAGPREETQYF. The CDR3 DNA is TGTGCCAGCAGTCCCTTGGCGGGACCTAGGGAAGAGACCCAGTACTTC.

The J gene is TRBJ2-1, the V gene TRBV27; maybe TRBD2 (5 bases). Judging by the DNA end, TRBJ2-7 fits better; the J call may be wrong. The CDR3 is made up of 14 amino acids. Germline V gene data show CDR1 as MNHEY and CDR2 as SMNVEV (reference sequence). The CDR3, as DNA: TGTGCCAGCAGTCCGCGGGTGCCCTACAATGAGCAGTACTTC. The encoded protein is CASSPRVPYNEQYF.

This chain connects TRBV19 to TRBJ2-1; 13 bases are shared with TRBD2. Germline V gene sequence: CDR1 LNHDA, CDR2 SQIVND (reference sequence). The V segment lost 6 bases and the J segment 7 bases; nucleotides outside the gene matches: 6. CDR3 length: 15 residues. The chain's CDR3 is CASRMTSGGPNEQFF. DNA for the CDR3: TGTGCCAGTAGAATGACTAGCGGGGGGCCGAATGAGCAGTTCTTC.

The genes are TRBV27 and TRBJ2-5; 8 nucleotides line up with TRBD1. The tail of the sequence fits TRBJ2-7 better, so the J call may be wrong. The CDR3 is 16 residues long. Looked up from germline, CDR1 is MNHEY and CDR2 is SMNVEV (reference sequence). Here the CDR3 DNA reads TGTGCCAGCAGTTTAGGATTCCCGGGACAGGCCTACGAGCAGTACTTC. As protein: CASSLGFPGQAYEQYF.

The gene calls are TRBV28 and TRBJ2-7, with D perhaps matching TRBD2 (5 bases). Germline loops: CDR1 MDHEN, CDR2 SYDVKM. The CDR3 totals 14 residues. The V end was cut by 5 bases, the J end by 6 bases, with 17 bases between. CDR3 amino acids: CASSPHAGPIEQYF. The CDR3 DNA sequence: TGTGCCAGCAGTCCCCATGCGGGTCCAATCGAGCAGTACTTC.

There are a few counts of this clonotype. The V gene is TRBV9, the J gene TRBJ2-3; D uncertain. CDR1 and CDR2 (germline): SGDLS, YYNGEE. The CDR3 runs to 14 residues. V lost 9 bases and J 2 bases, leaving 16 bases between the germline ends. The CDR3 is CATTPPPDTDTQYF. CDR3 sequence (DNA): TGTGCCACCACTCCGCCTCCTGACACAGATACGCAGTATTTT.

This clonotype has a single count. V and J are TRBV20-1 and TRBJ2-7, with D perhaps TRBD1 (6 bases). The J call may be faulty, since TRBJ2-5 better matches the DNA end. CDR1 DFQATT and CDR2 SNEGSKA come from the germline V gene (reference sequence). CDR3 length: 14 amino acids. The CDR3 sequence is CSGSRPQGSETQYF. The CDR3, as DNA: TGCAGTGGATCGCGCCCACAGGGATCGGAGACCCAGTACTTC.

This sequence joins TRBV4-2 and TRBJ2-1; 11 bases are shared with TRBD2. Germline assignment: CDR1 LGHNA and CDR2 YNFKEQ. The ends lost 5 bases at V and 3 bases at J; junction bases unmatched: 3. The CDR3 covers 15 residues. CDR3 nucleotides: TGTGCCAGCAGCTGGGGGACTAGCGGCTACAATGAGCAGTTCTTC. Translated: CASSWGTSGYNEQFF.

The rearrangement links TRBV12-3 or TRBV12-4 to TRBJ1-2; D is unresolved. This CDR3 region has 14 residues. With 7 bases removed from V and 4 bases from J, the gap between germline ends came to 16 bases. Here the CDR3 reads CASTKQTGGYGYTF. Here the CDR3 DNA reads TGTGCCAGCACCAAACAAACTGGAGGCTATGGCTACACCTTC.

Concerning this clonotype itself: The junction departs from the called germline gene at one end, perhaps through a read error. J is TRBJ2-3 and V is TRBV6-1, with TRBD1 matching over 11 bases. Per germline, CDR1 MNHNS and CDR2 SASEGT. The CDR3 totals 13 residues. CDR3 nucleotides: TGTGCCAGCAGCGAAGGGACAGGGGGTACGCAGTATTTT. Its translation is CASSEGTGGTQYF.

The rearrangement uses TRBV7-9 and TRBJ2-4, with 10 bases matching TRBD2. The end of the DNA aligns better with TRBJ2-5, so the J call may be wrong. The CDR3 has 15 residues. Germline CDR1 and CDR2: SEHNR and FQNEAQ (reference sequence). CDR3: CASRVSGGPPETQYF. The DNA for the CDR3 is TGTGCCAGCAGAGTTAGCGGGGGGCCCCCCGAGACCCAGTACTTC.

The CDR3 sequence: CASRDRVNQPQHF. The CDR3 DNA reads TGTGCCAGCAGAGATAGGGTAAATCAGCCCCAGCATTTT. The chain employs TRBV6-1 and TRBJ1-5; D is unclear. Trimming cost V 6 bases and J 4 bases, with 10 bases left between them. The CDR3 is 13 amino acids. The V gene's germline CDR1 is MNHNS and CDR2 SASEGT.

In this sample, this clonotype turned up a few times. V is TRBV5-6 and J is TRBJ2-5; 9 nucleotides agree with TRBD1. Germline trimming cut 4 bases from V and 10 bases from J; bases unmatched to any gene: 2. Germline loops: CDR1 SGHDT, CDR2 YYEEEE. This CDR3 contains 11 residues. This chain's CDR3 is CASSRQGVQYF. The CDR3, as DNA: TGTGCCAGCAGCCGACAGGGGGTCCAGTACTTC.

This chain uses TRBV12-3 or TRBV12-4 with TRBJ1-2; D gene ambiguous. The CDR3 sequence is 15 residues long. Trimming pared 2 bases from V and 0 bases from J, leaving 10 bases between. The CDR3 DNA sequence: TGTGCCAGCAGTTTATCCGCAGGAGCTAACTATGGCTACACCTTC. Protein: CASSLSAGANYGYTF.